This T cell receptor beta chain was found in a study of blood T cell repertoires in COVID-19. Study context: COVID-19 samples from acute and convalescent phases originated in the United States, Italy and Spain. Nucleic acid was either cDNA or gDNA, and it came from T cells, B-cell-depleted T cells, or PBMCs.

In the authors' methods: Counts of nucleated cells, estimated from reference gene primer amplification, were obtained. This table comes from immunoSEQ multiplex PCR, and its TCRdb copy is limited to in-frame clones, with some not included. From that table come the V and J calls and clone size; the DNA was used to work out D and trimming. Altogether some 62,000 clones are present, approximately 88% being singletons, with the ten largest covering approximately 5.1%. The germline V gene has CDR1 LNHDA and CDR2 SQIVND (reference sequence). V shed 6 bases and J shed 1 base, with 16 bases lying between them. The CDR3 has 16 residues.

The sequence was collected from a human donor in a cohort sampled during active COVID-19. The chain recombines TRBV19 with TRBJ1-3; TRBD1 might be the D (6 bases). Sequencing used peripheral blood. CDR3 residues: CASSNRQVSSGNTIYF. Written as DNA, the CDR3 is TGTGCCAGTAGCAACAGACAGGTATCTTCTGGAAACACCATATATTTT.